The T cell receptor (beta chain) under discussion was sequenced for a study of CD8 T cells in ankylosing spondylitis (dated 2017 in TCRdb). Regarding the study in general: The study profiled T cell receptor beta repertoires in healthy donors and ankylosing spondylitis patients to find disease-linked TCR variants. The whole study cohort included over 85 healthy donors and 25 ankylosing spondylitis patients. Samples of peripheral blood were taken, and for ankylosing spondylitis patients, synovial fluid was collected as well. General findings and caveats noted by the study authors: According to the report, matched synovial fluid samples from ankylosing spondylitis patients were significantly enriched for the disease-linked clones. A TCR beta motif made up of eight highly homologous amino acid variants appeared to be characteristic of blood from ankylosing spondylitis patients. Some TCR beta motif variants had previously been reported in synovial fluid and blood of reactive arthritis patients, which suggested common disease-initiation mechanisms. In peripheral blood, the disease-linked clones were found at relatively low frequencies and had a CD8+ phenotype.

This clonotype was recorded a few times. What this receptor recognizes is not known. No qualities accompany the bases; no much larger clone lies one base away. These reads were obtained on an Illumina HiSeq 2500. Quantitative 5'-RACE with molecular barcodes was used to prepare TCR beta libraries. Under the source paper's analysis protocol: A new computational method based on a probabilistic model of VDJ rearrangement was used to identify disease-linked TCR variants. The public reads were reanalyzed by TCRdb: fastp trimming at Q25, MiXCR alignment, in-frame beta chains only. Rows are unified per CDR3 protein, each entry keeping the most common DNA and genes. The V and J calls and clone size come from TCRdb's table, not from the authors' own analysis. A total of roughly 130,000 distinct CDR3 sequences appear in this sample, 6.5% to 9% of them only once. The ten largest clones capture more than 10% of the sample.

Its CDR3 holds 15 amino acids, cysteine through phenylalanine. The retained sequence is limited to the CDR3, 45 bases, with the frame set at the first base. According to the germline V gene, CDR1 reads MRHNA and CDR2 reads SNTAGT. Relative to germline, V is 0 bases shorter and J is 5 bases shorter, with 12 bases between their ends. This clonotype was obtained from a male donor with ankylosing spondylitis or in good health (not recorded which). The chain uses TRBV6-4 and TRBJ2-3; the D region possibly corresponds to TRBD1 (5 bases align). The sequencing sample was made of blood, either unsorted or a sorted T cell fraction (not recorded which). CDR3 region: CASSDSAGRGDTQYF. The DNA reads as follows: TGTGCCAGCAGTGACTCGGCAGGGCGAGGAGATACGCAGTATTTT.